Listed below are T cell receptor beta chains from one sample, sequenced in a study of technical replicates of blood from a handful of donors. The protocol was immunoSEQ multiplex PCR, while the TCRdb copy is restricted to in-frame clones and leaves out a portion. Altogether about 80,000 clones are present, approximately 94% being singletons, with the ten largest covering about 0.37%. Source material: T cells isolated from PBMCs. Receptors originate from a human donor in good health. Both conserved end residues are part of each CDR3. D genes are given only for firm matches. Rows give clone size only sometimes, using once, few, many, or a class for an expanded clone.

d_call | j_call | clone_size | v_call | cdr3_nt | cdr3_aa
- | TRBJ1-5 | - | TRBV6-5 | TGTGCCAGCAGGAAGGCGGGCAACAATCAGCCCCAGCATTTT | CASRKAGNNQPQHF
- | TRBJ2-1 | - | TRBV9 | TGTGCCAGCAGCGTAGGGCCAGCGGTAAACTCCTACAATGAGCAGTTCTTC | CASSVGPAVNSYNEQFF
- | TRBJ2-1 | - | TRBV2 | TGTGCCAGCAGTGAAAGAGTGGATGAGCAGTTCTTC | CASSERVDEQFF
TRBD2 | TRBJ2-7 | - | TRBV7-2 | TGTGCCAGCAGCTTAGATCCGGGGGGTTACGAGCAGTACTTC | CASSLDPGGYEQYF
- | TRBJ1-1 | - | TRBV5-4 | TGTGCCAGCAGGAAGGAGTATTTGGAGGGCACTGAAGCTTTCTTT | CASRKEYLEGTEAFF
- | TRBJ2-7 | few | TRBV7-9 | TGTGCCAGCAGCTTAGTCCAGGGAGGTCAAGTGGGGCAGTACTTC | CASSLVQGGQVGQYF
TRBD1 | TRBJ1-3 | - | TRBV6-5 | TGTGCCAGCAGTTCGTTGACAGGGGCGGGAAACACCATATATTTT | CASSSLTGAGNTIYF
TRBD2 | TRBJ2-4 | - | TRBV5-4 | TGTGCCAGCAGCTTGACCTGGGGCGGGAGCGTCTTCGGAAACATTCAGTACTTC | CASSLTWGGSVFGNIQYF
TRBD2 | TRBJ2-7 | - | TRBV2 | TGTGCCAGCAGTGAAACTAGCGGGTTCTACGAGCAGTACTTC | CASSETSGFYEQYF
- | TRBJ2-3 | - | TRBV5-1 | TGCGCCAGCAGCTTGTTTTGGGACTTAAGCACAGATACGCAGTATTTT | CASSLFWDLSTDTQYF
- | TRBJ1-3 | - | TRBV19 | TGTGCCAGTAGTATATTACAGGGTGCTGGAAACACCATATATTTT | CASSILQGAGNTIYF
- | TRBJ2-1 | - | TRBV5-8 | TGTGCCAGCAGCTTTGGAGTAAGCTCCTACAATGAGCAGTTCTTC | CASSFGVSSYNEQFF
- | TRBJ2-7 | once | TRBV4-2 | TGTGCCAGCAGCTTAAATCCTCTAGGGGAATACGAGCAGTACTTC | CASSLNPLGEYEQYF
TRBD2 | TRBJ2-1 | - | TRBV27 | TGTGCCAGCAGTCCGGCTAGCGGGGGGCTCTACAATGAGCAGTTCTTC | CASSPASGGLYNEQFF
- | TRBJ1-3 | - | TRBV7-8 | TGTGCCAGCAGCGCCAAGGAGGGCACTGGAAACACCATATATTTT | CASSAKEGTGNTIYF
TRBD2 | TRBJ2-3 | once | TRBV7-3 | TGTGCCAGCAGCCTAGCGGGGTCGTGGAGCACAGATACGCAGTATTTT | CASSLAGSWSTDTQYF
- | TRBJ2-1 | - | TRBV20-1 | TGCAGTGCTAGACTTTACAATGAGCAGTTCTTC | CSARLYNEQFF
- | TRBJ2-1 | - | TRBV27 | TGTGCCAGCAGCTTCACTAGTATGGGCTCCAATGAGCAGTTCTTC | CASSFTSMGSNEQFF
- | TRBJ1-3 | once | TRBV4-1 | TGCGCCAGCAGCCAAGAGGTGCGGGATTGGGACACCATATATTTT | CASSQEVRDWDTIYF
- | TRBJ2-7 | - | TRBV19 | TGTGCCAGCGGGGCGCGGGGCTTATCCTACGAGCAGTACTTC | CASGARGLSYEQYF
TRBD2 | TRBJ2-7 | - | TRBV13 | TGTGCCAGCAGCCCCGAGGCGGGAGGACCCTACGAGCAGTACTTC | CASSPEAGGPYEQYF
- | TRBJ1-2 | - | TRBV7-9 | TGTGCCAGCAGCTTAGAGGGGGCTAACTATGGCTACACCTTC | CASSLEGANYGYTF
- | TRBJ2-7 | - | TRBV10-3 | TGTGCCATCAGTGAGTCAGGGGCAGTTCGATACGAGCAGTACTTC | CAISESGAVRYEQYF
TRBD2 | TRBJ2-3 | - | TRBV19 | TGTGCCAGTAGTGTAGGCCCAAGACTAGCGGAATACACAGATACGCAGTATTTT | CASSVGPRLAEYTDTQYF
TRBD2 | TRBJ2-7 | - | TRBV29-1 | TGCAGCGTGGGGACTAGCGGGAGAGATGAGCAGTACTTC | CSVGTSGRDEQYF
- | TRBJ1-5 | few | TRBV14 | TGTGCCAGCAGCTGGAAATGGACCAGGGAAAATCAGCCCCAGCATTTT | CASSWKWTRENQPQHF
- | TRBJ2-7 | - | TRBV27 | TGTGCCAGCAGTTTATCGTTTGACTCGCCATTGAGGGAGCAGTACTTC | CASSLSFDSPLREQYF
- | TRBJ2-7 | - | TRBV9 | TGTGCCAGCAGTTTCAATCCGGTAGACGAGCAGTACTTC | CASSFNPVDEQYF